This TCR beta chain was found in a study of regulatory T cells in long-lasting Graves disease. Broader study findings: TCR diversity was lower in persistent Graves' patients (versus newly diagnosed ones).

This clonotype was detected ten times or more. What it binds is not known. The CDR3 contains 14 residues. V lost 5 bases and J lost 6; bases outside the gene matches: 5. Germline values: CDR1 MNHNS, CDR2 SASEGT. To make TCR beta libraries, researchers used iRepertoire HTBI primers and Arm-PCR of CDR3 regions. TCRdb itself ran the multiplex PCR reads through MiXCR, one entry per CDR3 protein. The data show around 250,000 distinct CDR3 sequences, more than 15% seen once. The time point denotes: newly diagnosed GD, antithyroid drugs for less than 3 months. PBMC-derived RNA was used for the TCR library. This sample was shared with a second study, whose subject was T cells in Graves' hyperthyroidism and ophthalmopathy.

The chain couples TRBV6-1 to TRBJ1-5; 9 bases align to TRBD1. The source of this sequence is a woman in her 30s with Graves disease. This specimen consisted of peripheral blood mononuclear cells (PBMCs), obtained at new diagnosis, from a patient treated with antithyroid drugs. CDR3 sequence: CASSNRGLGQPQHF. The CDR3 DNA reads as TGTGCCAGCAGTAACAGGGGGCTGGGTCAGCCCCAGCATTTT.